The present entry profiles one T cell receptor (beta chain) with its context. The CDR3 runs 14 residues. Germline CDR1 reads MNHNY; CDR2 reads SVGAGI (reference sequence). Trimming took 2 bases from V and 4 from J, leaving 8 bases between them. Authors' methods: For nucleated cells, counts were estimated from reference gene primer amplification. Sequencing was performed with immunoSEQ multiplex PCR; in TCRdb, only in-frame clones are kept and a portion is missing. Clonal size and the V and J genes are those of that table, whereas D and trimming came from the DNA. The sample lists around 91,000 clones; 60% to 85% were seen once. This entry is derived from a study of blood T cell repertoires in COVID-19. Whole-study context: There were acute and convalescent COVID-19 samples, and they came from the United States, Italy and Spain. Sources were T cells, B-cell-depleted T cells, or PBMCs; the material itself was cDNA or gDNA.

The receptor was isolated from a woman older than 75 with active or convalescent COVID-19. This chain connects TRBV6-6 to TRBJ1-4; no clear D gene. The sample comprised peripheral blood. The CDR3, as DNA: TGTGCCAGCAGTTACACGGGAGATAATGAAAAACTGTTTTTT. This encodes CASSYTGDNEKLFF.